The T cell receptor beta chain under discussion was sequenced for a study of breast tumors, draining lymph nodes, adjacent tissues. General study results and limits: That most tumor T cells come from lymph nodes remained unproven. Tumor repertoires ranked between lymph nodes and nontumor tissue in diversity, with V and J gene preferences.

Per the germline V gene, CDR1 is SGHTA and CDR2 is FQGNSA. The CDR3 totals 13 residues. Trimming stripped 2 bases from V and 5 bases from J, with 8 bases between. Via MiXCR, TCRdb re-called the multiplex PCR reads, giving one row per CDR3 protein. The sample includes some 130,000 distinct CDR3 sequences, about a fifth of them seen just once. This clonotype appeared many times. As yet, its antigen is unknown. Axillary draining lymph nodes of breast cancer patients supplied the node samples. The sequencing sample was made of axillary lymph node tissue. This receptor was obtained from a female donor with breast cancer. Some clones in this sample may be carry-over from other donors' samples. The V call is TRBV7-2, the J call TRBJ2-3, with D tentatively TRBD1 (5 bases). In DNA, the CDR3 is TGTGCCAGCAGCTTATCGCAGGGAGATACGCAGTATTTT. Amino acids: CASSLSQGDTQYF. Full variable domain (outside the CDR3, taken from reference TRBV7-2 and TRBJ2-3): GAGVSQSPSNKVTEKGKDVELRCDPISGHTALYWYRQSLGQGLEFLIYFQGNSAPDKSGLPSDRFSAERTGGSVSTLTIQRTQQEDSAVYLCASSLSQGDTQYFGPGTRLTVL.